This T cell receptor beta chain was retrieved from a study of cytomegalovirus exposure and HLA in healthy donors. Per germline, CDR1 GTSNPN and CDR2 SVGIG (reference sequence). Losses at the gene ends were 1 base for V and 0 bases for J; bases not matched to a gene: 9. The CDR3 is 19 residues long. The PCR employed 60 Vbeta primers together with 13 Jbeta primers. In the authors' workflow: Some 11 million of the 60 million to 90 million unique TCR beta chains counted in a later analysis were shared. Produced via immunoSEQ multiplex PCR; TCRdb's table is partial and in-frame only. The DNA gave D and trimming, while V, J and clone size come from that table. This table lists around 26,000 clones.

The sample was PBMCs. This receptor was obtained from a male donor in good health and CMV-seropositive. The chain links TRBV30 to TRBJ2-3, with 14 bases lining up with TRBD2. The CDR3 region has the DNA TGTGCCTGGAGTGGGTTTGAGGGGACTAGCGGGAGTAGCACAGATACGCAGTATTTT. Translating it yields CAWSGFEGTSGSSTDTQYF.